The 8 T cell receptor beta chains below all came from one sample that was sequenced in a study of blood T cell repertoires in COVID-19. Repertoires were generated with immunoSEQ multiplex PCR, while TCRdb's copy carries only in-frame clones and drops some. There are approximately 80,000 clones in the sample; about 80% occur only once, and approximately 5.4% lies in the top ten. Sequencing used peripheral blood. The receptor source for this set is a man between 45 and 60 years old with active or convalescent COVID-19.

The chain uses TRBV7-9 and TRBJ2-7; D may be TRBD1 (6 bases). V was trimmed by 5 bases and J by 5 bases, leaving 19 bases between them. This CDR3 has 15 residues. Per germline, CDR1 SEHNR and CDR2 FQNEAQ (reference sequence). The chain's CDR3 is CASSPTGSQVNEQYF. As DNA, the CDR3 is TGTGCCAGCAGCCCAACAGGGAGTCAGGTCAACGAGCAGTACTTC.

The CDR3 coding sequence is TGTGCCACCAGCAGAACCGGGACAGGCCTCAATCAGCCCCAGCATTTT. This gives the protein CATSRTGTGLNQPQHF. The V and J genes are TRBV15 and TRBJ1-5, with 8 bases identical to TRBD1. CDR3 length: 16 residues. Looked up from germline, CDR1 is LNHNV and CDR2 is YYDKDF (reference sequence). Germline trimming cut 2 bases from V and 3 bases from J; bases unmatched to any gene: 6.

This chain uses TRBV12-5 with TRBJ1-1, with TRBD1 identical over 10 bases. The CDR3 has 16 residues. Germline CDR1 LGHNT, CDR2 FRNRAP. V gave up 6 bases and J gave up 0 bases; unmatched junction bases: 7. CDR3 DNA: TGTGCTAGTGGCGTGGACAGGGGGGTAATGAACACTGAAGCTTTCTTT. This translates into CASGVDRGVMNTEAFF. Full variable domain (missing parts from reference TRBV12-5 and TRBJ1-1): DARVTQTPRHKVTEMGQEVTMRCQPILGHNTVFWYRQTMMQGLELLAYFRNRAPLDDSGMPKDRFSAEMPDATLATLKIQPSEPRDSAVYFCASGVDRGVMNTEAFFGQGTRLTVV.

This clone was observed once. The chain carries TRBV2 and TRBJ1-6; D remains unclear. CDR3 size: 14 residues. CDR1 and CDR2 (germline): SNHLY, FYNNEI. The V end was cut by 1 base, the J end by 9 bases, with 10 bases between. The DNA of the CDR3 is TGTGCCAGCAGTGAAGAGAGGTCCGGTTCACCCCTCCACTTT. Its translation is CASSEERSGSPLHF.

The chain carries TRBV18 and TRBJ2-1; 10 bases align to TRBD2. Germline V gene sequence: CDR1 KGHSH, CDR2 LQKENI. V shed 3 bases, J shed 2 bases, and the junction held 1 base outside the gene matches. The CDR3 runs 15 residues. The CDR3 bases are TGTGCCAGCTCACCGGGACTAGCGACCTACAATGAGCAGTTCTTC. It codes for CASSPGLATYNEQFF.

The J gene is TRBJ1-2, the V gene TRBV19; no clear D gene. The CDR3 extends over 16 amino acids. The germline V gene has CDR1 LNHDA and CDR2 SQIVND (reference sequence). The germline V and J ends were trimmed by 7 bases and 2 bases, with 20 bases remaining between them. The CDR3 DNA sequence: TGTGCCAGTATGCCGGCGGCTGCCCCCAAGAACTATGGCTACACCTTC. Its translation is CASMPAAAPKNYGYTF.

The chain links TRBV6-5 to TRBJ2-6; D is unresolved. There are 15 residues in the CDR3. With 0 bases removed from V and 0 bases from J, the gap between germline ends came to 3 bases. Germline V gives CDR1 MNHEY, CDR2 SVGAGI. The CDR3, as DNA: TGTGCCAGCAGTTACTCCCACTCTGGGGCCAACGTCCTGACTTTC. It encodes CASSYSHSGANVLTF.

The chain recombines TRBV5-4 with TRBJ1-2; perhaps TRBD1 as D (5 bases). Between the trimmed V and J ends, which lost 2 bases and 4 bases, there was a span of 12 bases. The CDR3 consists of 14 residues. CDR1 is SGHNT and CDR2 is YYREEE in the germline V gene (reference sequence). CDR3 loop: CASSFGDRFYGYTF. The CDR3 nucleotides read TGTGCCAGCAGCTTTGGAGACAGATTCTATGGCTACACCTTC. The full variable domain, in which reference TRBV5-4 and TRBJ1-2 provide the parts outside the CDR3, is ETGVTQSPTHLIKTRGQQVTLRCSSQSGHNTVSWYQQALGQGPQFIFQYYREEENGRGNFPPRFSGLQFPNYSSELNVNALELDDSALYLCASSFGDRFYGYTFGSGTRLTVV.